These 5 T cell receptor beta chains were all obtained from the same sample, sequenced in a study of blood T cells in healthy people across ages. Combining a sample-barcoded 5' primer with a J-beta primer mix, a second PCR ran for roughly 7 to 12 cycles. TCRdb analysed the 5' RACE reads with MiXCR anew, one entry per CDR3 protein. Of 1.5 million to 1.9 million distinct CDR3 sequences in the sample, less than 45% were seen once. Sequenced input: blood. The receptor source for this set is a woman aged 18-29 years in good health.

V usage is TRBV7-2 and J usage is TRBJ2-3; D gene uncertain. Trimming removed 5 bases from V and 2 bases from J, with 14 bases in between. The germline CDR1 and CDR2 sequences are SGHTA and FQGNSA. The CDR3 totals 15 residues. The CDR3 DNA follows: TGTGCCAGCAGCCCACAGAGTTCTAACACAGATACGCAGTATTTT. This gives the protein CASSPQSSNTDTQYF.

The chain links TRBV12-3 or TRBV12-4 to TRBJ2-2, with D hard to call. The CDR3 totals 15 residues. Trimming removed 6 bases at V and 0 bases at J, with 11 bases between. CDR3 amino acids: CASRQTAANTGELFF. Written as DNA, the CDR3 is TGTGCCAGCAGACAGACGGCCGCGAACACCGGGGAGCTGTTTTTT.

This clonotype turned up a few times. This chain connects TRBV29-1 to TRBJ2-4; a weak D match, TRBD2 (5 bases). The CDR3 runs to 12 residues. Germline lookup yields CDR1 SQVTM and CDR2 ANQGSEA. The germline V and J ends were trimmed by 1 base and 14 bases, with 15 bases remaining between them. The CDR3 loop reads CSVEGPTGFKYF. CDR3 DNA sequence: TGCAGCGTTGAAGGACCGACGGGGTTTAAGTACTTC.

The chain carries TRBV20-1 and TRBJ2-3; possible D gene TRBD1, 6 bases. Trimming stripped 3 bases from V and 5 bases from J, with 15 bases between. This CDR3 region has 14 residues. Germline CDR1 and CDR2: DFQATT and SNEGSKA (reference sequence). The CDR3 is CSASGRGVGDTQYF. CDR3 bases: TGCAGTGCTAGCGGCAGGGGAGTCGGAGATACGCAGTATTTT.

This chain uses TRBV21-1 with TRBJ2-3. TRBV21-1 is a pseudogene segment. This CDR3 is built from 13 residues. The CDR3 reads CASSNFSTDTQYF. DNA for the CDR3: TGTGCCAGCAGCAATTTCAGCACAGATACGCAGTATTTT.